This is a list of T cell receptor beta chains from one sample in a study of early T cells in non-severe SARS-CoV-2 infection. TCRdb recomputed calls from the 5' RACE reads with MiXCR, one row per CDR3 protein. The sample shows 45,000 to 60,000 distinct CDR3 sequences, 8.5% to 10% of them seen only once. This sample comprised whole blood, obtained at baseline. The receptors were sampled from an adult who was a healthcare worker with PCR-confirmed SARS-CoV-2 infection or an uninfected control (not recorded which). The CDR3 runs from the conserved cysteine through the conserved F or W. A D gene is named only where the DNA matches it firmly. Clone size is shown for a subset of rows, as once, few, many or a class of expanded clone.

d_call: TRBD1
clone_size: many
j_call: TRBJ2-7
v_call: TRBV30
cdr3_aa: CAWSVGQGAYEQYF
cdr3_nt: TGTGCCTGGAGTGTGGGACAGGGAGCCTACGAGCAGTACTTC

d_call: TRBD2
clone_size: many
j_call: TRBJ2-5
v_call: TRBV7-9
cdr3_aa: CASSFPIGRQGYETQYF
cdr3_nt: TGTGCCAGCAGCTTCCCGATCGGGAGGCAGGGCTACGAGACCCAGTACTTC

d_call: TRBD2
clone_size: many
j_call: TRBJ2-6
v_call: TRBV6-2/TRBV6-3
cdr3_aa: CASSYHGTSGGAGANVLTF
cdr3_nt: TGTGCCAGCAGTTACCACGGGACTAGCGGGGGGGCAGGGGCCAACGTCCTGACTTTC

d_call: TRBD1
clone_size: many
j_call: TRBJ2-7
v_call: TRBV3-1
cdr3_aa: CASSQLISTGGEQYF
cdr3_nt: TGTGCCAGCAGCCAACTAATCTCGACAGGGGGCGAGCAGTACTTC

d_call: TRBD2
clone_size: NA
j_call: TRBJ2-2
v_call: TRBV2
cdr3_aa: CASSVTSGSTGELFF
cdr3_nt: TGTGCCAGCAGTGTGACTAGCGGGAGTACCGGGGAGCTGTTTTTT

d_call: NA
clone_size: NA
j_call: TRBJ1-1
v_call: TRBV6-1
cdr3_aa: CASSELWASTEAFF
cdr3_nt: TGTGCCAGCAGTGAATTGTGGGCGTCCACTGAAGCTTTCTTT

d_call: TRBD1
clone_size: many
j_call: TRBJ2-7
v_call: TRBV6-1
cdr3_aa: CASSRETGGEYEQYF
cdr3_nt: TGTGCCAGCTCCCGGGAGACAGGGGGGGAATACGAGCAGTACTTC

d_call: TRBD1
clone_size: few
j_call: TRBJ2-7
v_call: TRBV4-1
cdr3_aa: CASSQPDRGHYEQYF
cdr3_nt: TGCGCCAGCAGCCAACCTGACAGGGGCCACTACGAGCAGTACTTC

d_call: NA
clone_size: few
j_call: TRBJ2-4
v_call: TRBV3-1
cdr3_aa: CASSLRGVSNIQYF
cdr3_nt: TGTGCCAGCAGCCTAAGGGGGGTATCAAACATTCAGTACTTC

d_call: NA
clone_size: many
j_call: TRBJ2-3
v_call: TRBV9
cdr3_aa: CASSFGPRLDTQYF
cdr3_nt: TGTGCCAGCAGCTTCGGCCCAAGACTGGATACGCAGTATTTT

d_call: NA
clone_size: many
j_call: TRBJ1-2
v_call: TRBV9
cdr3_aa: CASSVTGTSNYGYTF
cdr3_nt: TGTGCCAGCAGCGTTACAGGGACCTCTAACTATGGCTACACCTTC

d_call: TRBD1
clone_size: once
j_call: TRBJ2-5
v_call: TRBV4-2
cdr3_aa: CASSQDFLGGETQYF
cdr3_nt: TGTGCCAGCAGCCAAGATTTTCTAGGGGGCGAGACCCAGTACTTC

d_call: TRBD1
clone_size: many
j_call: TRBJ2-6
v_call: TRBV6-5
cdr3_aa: CASSHTTIRDRYNLAANVLTF
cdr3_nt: TGTGCCAGCAGTCACACCACAATCCGGGACAGATATAATCTGGCGGCCAACGTCCTGACTTTC

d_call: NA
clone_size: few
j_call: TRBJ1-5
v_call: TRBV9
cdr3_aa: CASSPRGSNQPQHF
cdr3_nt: TGTGCCAGCAGCCCCCGGGGAAGCAATCAGCCCCAGCATTTT

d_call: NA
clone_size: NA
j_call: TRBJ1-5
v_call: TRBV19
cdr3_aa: CATSGGSSNQPQHF
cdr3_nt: TGTGCAACCTCGGGGGGAAGTAGCAATCAGCCCCAGCATTTT

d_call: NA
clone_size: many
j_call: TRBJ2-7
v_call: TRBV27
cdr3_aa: CASSLSSGTMTHEQYF
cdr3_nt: TGTGCCAGCAGTTTATCATCTGGGACCATGACTCACGAGCAGTACTTC

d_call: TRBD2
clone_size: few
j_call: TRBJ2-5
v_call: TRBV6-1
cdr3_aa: CASRSSGRVGTQYF
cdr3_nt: TGTGCCAGCAGGTCTAGCGGGAGGGTCGGGACCCAGTACTTC

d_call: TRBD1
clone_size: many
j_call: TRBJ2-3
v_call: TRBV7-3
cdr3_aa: CASSSGQKFTDTQYF
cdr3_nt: TGTGCCAGCAGCTCGGGACAGAAGTTCACAGATACGCAGTATTTT

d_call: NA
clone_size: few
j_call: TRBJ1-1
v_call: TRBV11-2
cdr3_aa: CASSLDLRGEAFF
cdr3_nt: TGTGCCAGCAGCTTAGATCTGAGGGGTGAAGCTTTCTTT

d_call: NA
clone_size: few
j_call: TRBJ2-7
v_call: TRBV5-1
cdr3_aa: CASSLERITEQYF
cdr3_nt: TGCGCCAGCAGCTTGGAAAGGATTACCGAGCAGTACTTC

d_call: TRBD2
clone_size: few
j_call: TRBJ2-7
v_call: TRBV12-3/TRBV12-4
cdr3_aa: CASSHRGTSGAYEQYF
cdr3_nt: TGTGCCAGCAGCCACCGCGGGACTAGCGGGGCCTACGAGCAGTACTTC

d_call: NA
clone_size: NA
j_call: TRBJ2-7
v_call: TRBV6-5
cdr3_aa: CASSYRGNEQYF
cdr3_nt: TGTGCCAGCAGTTACAGGGGGAACGAGCAGTACTTC

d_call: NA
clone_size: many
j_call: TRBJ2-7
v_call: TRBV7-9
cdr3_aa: CASGYEQYF
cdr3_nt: TGTGCCAGCGGGTACGAGCAGTACTTC

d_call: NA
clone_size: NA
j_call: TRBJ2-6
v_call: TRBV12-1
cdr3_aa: CASSFDGGSGANVLTF
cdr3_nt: TGTGCCAGCAGCTTTGATGGGGGCTCCGGGGCCAACGTCCTGACTTTC

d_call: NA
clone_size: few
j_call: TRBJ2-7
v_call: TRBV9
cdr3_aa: CASSVAERASYEQYF
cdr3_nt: TGTGCCAGCAGCGTAGCAGAACGGGCCTCCTACGAGCAGTACTTC

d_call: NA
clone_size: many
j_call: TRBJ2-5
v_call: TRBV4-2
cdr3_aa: CASSPRPNGGGETQYF
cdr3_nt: TGTGCCAGCAGCCCCCGCCCAAATGGAGGGGGGGAGACCCAGTACTTC

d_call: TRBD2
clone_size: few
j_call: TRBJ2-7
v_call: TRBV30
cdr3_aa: CACSGAYSYEQYF
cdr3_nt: TGTGCCTGTAGCGGGGCTTACTCCTACGAGCAGTACTTC

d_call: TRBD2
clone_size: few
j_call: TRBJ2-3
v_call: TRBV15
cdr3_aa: CATSRRGGQTDTQYF
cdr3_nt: TGTGCCACCAGCCGCCGGGGGGGCCAAACAGATACGCAGTATTTT

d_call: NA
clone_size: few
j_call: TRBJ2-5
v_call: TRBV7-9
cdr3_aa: CASVSRERQETQYF
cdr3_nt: TGTGCCAGCGTATCGAGGGAGAGACAAGAGACCCAGTACTTC

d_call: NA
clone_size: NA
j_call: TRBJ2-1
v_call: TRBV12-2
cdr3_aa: CASRIPRTRVFNEQFF
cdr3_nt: TGTGCAAGTCGCATTCCGCGGACTAGGGTTTTCAATGAGCAGTTCTTC

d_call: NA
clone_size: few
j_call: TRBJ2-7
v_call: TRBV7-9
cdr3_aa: CASSLGRGADEQYF
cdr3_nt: TGTGCCAGCAGCTTGGGGCGGGGTGCCGACGAGCAGTACTTC

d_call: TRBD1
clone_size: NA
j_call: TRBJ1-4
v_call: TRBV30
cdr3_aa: CAFDRARNEKLFF
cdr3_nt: TGTGCCTTCGACAGGGCGAGAAATGAAAAACTGTTTTTT